The clone carrying this T cell receptor beta chain was counted at least ten times. Its antigen is currently unknown. Time point specified: technical triplicate 3. The length of the CDR3 is 11 residues. From germline, CDR1 is DFQATT and CDR2 SNEGSKA (reference sequence). TCRdb reprocessed the 5' RACE reads via MiXCR and lists one record per CDR3 protein. Of about 44,000 distinct CDR3 sequences listed, approximately 21% are singletons. The sample belongs to a study of neurological immune-mediated disorders. Study-wide points: The expanded clones of different subjects shared no CDR3 amino acid sequences (suggesting private repertoires in all groups).

The sequence was collected from a man aged 55 to 70 with HTLV-1-associated myelopathy (HAM/TSP). V gene TRBV20-1 combines with J gene TRBJ2-5; 7 positions match TRBD1. Sequencing input: PBMCs. The CDR3 nucleotides read TGCAGGGCTGCAGGGGGAGAGACCCAGTACTTC. Protein: CRAAGGETQYF.